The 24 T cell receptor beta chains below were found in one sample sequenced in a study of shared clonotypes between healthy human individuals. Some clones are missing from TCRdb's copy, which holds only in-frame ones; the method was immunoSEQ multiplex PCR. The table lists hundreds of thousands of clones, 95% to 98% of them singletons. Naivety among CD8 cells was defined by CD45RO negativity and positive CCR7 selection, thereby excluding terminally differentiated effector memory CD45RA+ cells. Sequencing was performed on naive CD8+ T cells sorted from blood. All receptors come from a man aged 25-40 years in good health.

The CDR3 here is CASSPDGGGETQYF. The CDR3 DNA reads as TGTGCCAGCAGCCCTGACGGGGGAGGAGAGACCCAGTACTTC. V is TRBV11-2 and J is TRBJ2-5; D perhaps matches TRBD2 (6 bases). Germline V gene data show CDR1 as SGHAT and CDR2 as FQNNGV. This CDR3 spans 14 amino acids. Trimming took 5 bases from V and 4 from J, leaving 14 bases between them. Full variable domain (rest looked up from reference TRBV11-2 and TRBJ2-5): EAGVAQSPRYKIIEKRQSVAFWCNPISGHATLYWYQQILGQGPKLLIQFQNNGVVDDSQLPKDRFSAERLKGVDSTLKIQPAKLEDSAVYLCASSPDGGGETQYFGPGTRLLVL.

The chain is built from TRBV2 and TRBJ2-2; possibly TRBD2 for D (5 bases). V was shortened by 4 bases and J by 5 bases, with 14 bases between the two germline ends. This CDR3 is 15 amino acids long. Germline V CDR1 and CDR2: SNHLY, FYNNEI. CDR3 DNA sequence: TGTGCCAGCAGTGCTCGCGGGTGGGCTACCGGGGAGCTGTTTTTT. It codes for CASSARGWATGELFF.

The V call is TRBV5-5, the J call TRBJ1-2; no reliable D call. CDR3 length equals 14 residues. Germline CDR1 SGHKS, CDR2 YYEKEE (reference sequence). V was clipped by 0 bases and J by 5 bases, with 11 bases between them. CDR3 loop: CASSLEGVTYGYTF. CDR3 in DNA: TGTGCCAGCAGCTTGGAGGGCGTCACGTATGGCTACACCTTC.

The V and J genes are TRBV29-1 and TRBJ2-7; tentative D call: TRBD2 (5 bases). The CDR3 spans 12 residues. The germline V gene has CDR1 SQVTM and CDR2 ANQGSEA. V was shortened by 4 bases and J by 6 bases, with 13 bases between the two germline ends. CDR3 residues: CSVVGGPGEQYF. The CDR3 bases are TGCAGCGTTGTCGGCGGGCCGGGCGAGCAGTACTTC.

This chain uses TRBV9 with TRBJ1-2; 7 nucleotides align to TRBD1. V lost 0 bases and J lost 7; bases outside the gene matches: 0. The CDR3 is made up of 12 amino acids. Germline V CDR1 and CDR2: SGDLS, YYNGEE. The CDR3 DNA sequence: TGTGCCAGCAGCGTAGCAGGGGGTGGCTACACCTTC. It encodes CASSVAGGGYTF.

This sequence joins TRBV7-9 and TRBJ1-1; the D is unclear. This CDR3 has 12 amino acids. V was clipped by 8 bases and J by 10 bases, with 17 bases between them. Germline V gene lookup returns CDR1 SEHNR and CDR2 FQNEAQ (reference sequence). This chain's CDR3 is CASAKPPGGAFF. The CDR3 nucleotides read TGTGCCAGCGCTAAGCCGCCGGGAGGAGCTTTCTTT.

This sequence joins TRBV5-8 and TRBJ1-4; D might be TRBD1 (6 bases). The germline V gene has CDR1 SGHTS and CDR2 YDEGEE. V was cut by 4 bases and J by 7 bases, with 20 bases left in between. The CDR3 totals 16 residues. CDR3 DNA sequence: TGTGCCAGCAGCCTTCTCCGGGACATCGGTGGTGAAAAACTGTTTTTT. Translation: CASSLLRDIGGEKLFF. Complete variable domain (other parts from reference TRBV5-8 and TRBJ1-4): EAGVTQSPTHLIKTRGQQATLRCSPISGHTSVYWYQQALGLGLQFLLWYDEGEERNRGNFPPRFSGRQFPNYSSELNVNALELEDSALYLCASSLLRDIGGEKLFFGSGTQLSVL.

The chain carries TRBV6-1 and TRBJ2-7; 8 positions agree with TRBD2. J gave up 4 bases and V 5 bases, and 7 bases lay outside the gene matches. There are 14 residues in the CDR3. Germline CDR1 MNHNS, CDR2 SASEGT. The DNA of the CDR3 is TGTGCCAGCAGTATAAGGACTAGCTCATACGAGCAGTACTTC. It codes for CASSIRTSSYEQYF.

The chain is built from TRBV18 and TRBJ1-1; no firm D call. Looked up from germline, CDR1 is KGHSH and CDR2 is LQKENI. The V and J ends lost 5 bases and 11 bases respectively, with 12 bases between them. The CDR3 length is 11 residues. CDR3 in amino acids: CASSGGDQAFF. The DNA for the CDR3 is TGTGCCAGCTCAGGAGGTGATCAGGCTTTCTTT.

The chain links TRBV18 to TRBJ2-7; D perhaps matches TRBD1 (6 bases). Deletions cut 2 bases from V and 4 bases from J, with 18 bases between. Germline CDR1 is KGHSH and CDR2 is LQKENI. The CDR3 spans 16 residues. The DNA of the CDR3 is TGTGCCAGCTCACCAAATTCTAGGACAGCCCAATACGAGCAGTACTTC. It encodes CASSPNSRTAQYEQYF.

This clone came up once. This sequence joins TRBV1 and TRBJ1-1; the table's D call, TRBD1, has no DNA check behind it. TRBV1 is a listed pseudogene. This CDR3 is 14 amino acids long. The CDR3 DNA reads TGCACCAGCAGCCAAGAGGGGGCTGACACTGAAGCTTTCTTT. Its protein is CTSSQEGADTEAFF.

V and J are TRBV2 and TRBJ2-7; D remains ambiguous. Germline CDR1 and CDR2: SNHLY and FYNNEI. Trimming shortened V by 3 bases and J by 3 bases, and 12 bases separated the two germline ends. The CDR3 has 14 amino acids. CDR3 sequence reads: CASSDVRANYEQYF. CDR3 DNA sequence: TGTGCCAGCAGTGACGTCCGGGCAAACTACGAGCAGTACTTC.

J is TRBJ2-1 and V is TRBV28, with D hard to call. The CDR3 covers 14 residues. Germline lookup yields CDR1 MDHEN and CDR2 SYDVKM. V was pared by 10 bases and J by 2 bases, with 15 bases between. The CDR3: CATLERYTYNEQFF. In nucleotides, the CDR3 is TGTGCCACCCTTGAGCGTTACACCTACAATGAGCAGTTCTTC. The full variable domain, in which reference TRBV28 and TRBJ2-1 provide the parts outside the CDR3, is DVKVTQSSRYLVKRTGEKVFLECVQDMDHENMFWYRQDPGLGLRLIYFSYDVKMKEKGDIPEGYSVSREKKERFSLILESASTNQTSMYLCATLERYTYNEQFFGPGTRLTVL.

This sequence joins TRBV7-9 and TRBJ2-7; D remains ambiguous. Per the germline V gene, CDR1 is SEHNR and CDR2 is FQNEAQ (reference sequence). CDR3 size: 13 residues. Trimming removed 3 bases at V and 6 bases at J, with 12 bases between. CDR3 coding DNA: TGTGCCAGCAGCTTTACTTTTTCACCCGAGCAGTACTTC. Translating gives CASSFTFSPEQYF. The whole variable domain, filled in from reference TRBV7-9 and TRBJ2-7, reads DTGVSQNPRHKITKRGQNVTFRCDPISEHNRLYWYRQTLGQGPEFLTYFQNEAQLEKSRLLSDRFSAERPKGSFSTLEIQRTEQGDSAMYLCASSFTFSPEQYFGPGTRLTVT.

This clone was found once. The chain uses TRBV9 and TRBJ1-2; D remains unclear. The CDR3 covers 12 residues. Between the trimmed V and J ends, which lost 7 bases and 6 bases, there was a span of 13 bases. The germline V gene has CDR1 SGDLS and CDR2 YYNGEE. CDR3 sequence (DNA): TGTGCCAGCGGACCCAGCCCAAATGGCTACACCTTC. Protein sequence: CASGPSPNGYTF.

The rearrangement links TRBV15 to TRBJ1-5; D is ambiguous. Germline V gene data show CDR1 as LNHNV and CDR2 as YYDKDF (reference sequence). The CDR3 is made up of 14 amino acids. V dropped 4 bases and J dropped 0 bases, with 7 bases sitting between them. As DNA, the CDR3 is TGTGCCACCAGCACGGGGAATAGCAATCAGCCCCAGCATTTT. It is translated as CATSTGNSNQPQHF.

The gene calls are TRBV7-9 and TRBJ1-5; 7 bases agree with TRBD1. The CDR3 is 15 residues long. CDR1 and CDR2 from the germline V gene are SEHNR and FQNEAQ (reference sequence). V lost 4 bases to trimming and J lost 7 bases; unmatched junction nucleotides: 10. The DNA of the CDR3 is TGTGCCAGCAGCTCAGGTACAGGGGCGTTGCAGCCCCAGCATTTT. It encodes CASSSGTGALQPQHF.

The CDR3 reads CASSYLGLGIQYF. The CDR3 DNA reads TGTGCCAGCAGTTACCTGGGGTTAGGCATTCAGTACTTC. The chain recombines TRBV6-6 with TRBJ2-4, with D unresolved. The CDR3 has 13 residues. The V end was cut by 2 bases, the J end by 9 bases, with 11 bases between. Germline loops: CDR1 MNHNY, CDR2 SVGAGI (reference sequence).

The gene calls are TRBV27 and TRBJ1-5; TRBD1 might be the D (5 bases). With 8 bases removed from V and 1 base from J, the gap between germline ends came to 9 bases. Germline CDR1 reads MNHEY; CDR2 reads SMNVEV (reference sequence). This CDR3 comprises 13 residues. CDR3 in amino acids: CASRGGSNQPQHF. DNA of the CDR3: TGTGCCAGCCGCGGGGGGAGCAATCAGCCCCAGCATTTT.

This CDR3 reads CASSLEGQLSSYEQYF. The CDR3 region has the DNA TGTGCCAGCAGCTTAGAAGGCCAACTAAGCTCCTACGAGCAGTACTTC. The chain couples TRBV11-2 to TRBJ2-7; D gene ambiguous. V lost 0 bases to trimming and J lost 0 bases, with 12 bases between them. Germline V gene lookup returns CDR1 SGHAT and CDR2 FQNNGV. CDR3 length equals 16 residues.

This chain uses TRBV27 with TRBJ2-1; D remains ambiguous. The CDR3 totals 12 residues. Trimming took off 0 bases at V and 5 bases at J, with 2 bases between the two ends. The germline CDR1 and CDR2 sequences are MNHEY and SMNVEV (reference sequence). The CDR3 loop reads CASSLSHNEQFF. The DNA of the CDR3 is TGTGCCAGCAGTTTATCCCACAATGAGCAGTTCTTC.

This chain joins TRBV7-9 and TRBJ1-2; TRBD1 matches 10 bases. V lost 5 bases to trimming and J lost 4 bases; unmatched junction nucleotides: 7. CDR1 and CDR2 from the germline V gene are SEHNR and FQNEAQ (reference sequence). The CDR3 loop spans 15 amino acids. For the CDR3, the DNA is TGTGCCAGCAGCCCCCGACAGGGGGCGAGCTATGGCTACACCTTC. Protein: CASSPRQGASYGYTF. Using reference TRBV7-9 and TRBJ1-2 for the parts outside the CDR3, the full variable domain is DTGVSQNPRHKITKRGQNVTFRCDPISEHNRLYWYRQTLGQGPEFLTYFQNEAQLEKSRLLSDRFSAERPKGSFSTLEIQRTEQGDSAMYLCASSPRQGASYGYTFGSGTRLTVV.

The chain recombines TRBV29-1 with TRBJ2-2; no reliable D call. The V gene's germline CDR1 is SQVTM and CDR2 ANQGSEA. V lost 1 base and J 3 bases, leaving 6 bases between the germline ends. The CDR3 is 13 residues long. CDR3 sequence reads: CSVEVPDTGELFF. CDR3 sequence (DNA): TGCAGCGTTGAAGTGCCGGACACCGGGGAGCTGTTTTTT.

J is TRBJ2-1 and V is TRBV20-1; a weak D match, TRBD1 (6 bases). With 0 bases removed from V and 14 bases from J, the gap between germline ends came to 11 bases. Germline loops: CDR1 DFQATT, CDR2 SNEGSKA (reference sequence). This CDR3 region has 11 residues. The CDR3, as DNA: TGCAGTGCTAGAGATGGGACACGGGAGTTCTTC. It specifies CSARDGTREFF.